This T cell receptor (beta chain) comes out of a study of control samples from healthy donors and cancer patients. Profiling relied on immunoSEQ multiplex PCR, and the TCRdb table lists in-frame clones only, not all of them. This table has more than 140,000 clones, about 90% appearing once. Germline V gene lookup returns CDR1 LNHDA and CDR2 SQIVND (reference sequence). The CDR3 totals 14 residues. V was clipped by 3 bases and J by 3 bases, with 12 bases between them. The sample was blood. This chain links TRBV19 with TRBJ2-7; D unresolved. The TCR sequence derives from a young man in good health. The CDR3 is CASSISLTYYEQYF. CDR3 bases: TGTGCCAGTAGTATCAGTCTTACGTACTACGAGCAGTACTTC. Combining the CDR3 with reference TRBV19 and TRBJ2-7 gives the whole variable domain DGGITQSPKYLFRKEGQNVTLSCEQNLNHDAMYWYRQDPGQGLRLIYYSQIVNDFQKGDIAEGYSVSREKKESFPLTVTSAQKNPTAFYLCASSISLTYYEQYFGPGTRLTVT.